What follows are 3 T cell receptor beta chains derived from one specimen sequenced in a study of CD8 T cells in Susac syndrome. RNA in amounts of about 0.5 to 1 ug was reverse transcribed with random hexamers. A single record per CDR3 protein comes from TCRdb applying MiXCR to the immunoSEQ multiplex PCR reads. The table has 150,000 to 200,000 distinct CDR3 sequences, roughly 90% seen once. Sequencing used CD4+ T cells from PBMCs. These receptors all stem from a human donor with Susac syndrome.

The CDR3 protein is CSARDRLAGGSSYNEQFF. The CDR3 nucleotides are TGCAGTGCTAGAGATCGACTAGCGGGGGGTAGCTCCTACAATGAGCAGTTCTTC. This chain joins TRBV20-1 and TRBJ2-1; 13 nucleotides align to TRBD2. The CDR3 covers 18 residues. Germline V gene data show CDR1 as DFQATT and CDR2 as SNEGSKA (reference sequence). Trimming cost V 0 bases and J 0 bases; bases outside gene matches: 5.

The chain recombines TRBV5-6 with TRBJ2-5, with 11 bases that match TRBD2. The J call is in doubt because the DNA end fits TRBJ2-1 better. Germline assignment: CDR1 SGHDT and CDR2 YYEEEE. CDR3 length equals 18 residues. The CDR3 DNA reads TGTGCCAGCAGCTTGGGTTGGACCGGGACTAGCGGTACCAGGAGACAGTTCTTC. It codes for CASSLGWTGTSGTRRQFF.

V gene TRBV20-1 combines with J gene TRBJ1-1; 7 positions match TRBD1. V lost 4 bases, J lost 0 bases, and 5 bases stayed unmatched. Germline lookup yields CDR1 DFQATT and CDR2 SNEGSKA (reference sequence). The CDR3 runs 14 residues. This chain's CDR3 is CSATKDRLNTEAFF. In DNA, the CDR3 is TGCAGTGCTACGAAGGACAGGTTGAACACTGAAGCTTTCTTT.